The TCR beta chain under discussion was sequenced for a study of a mutant IDH1 vaccine in newly diagnosed glioma. Time point given: baseline, week 1 (first vaccination visit). Treatment indicated: pre-vaccination baseline after standard-of-care therapy. The method was immunoSEQ multiplex PCR; TCRdb's version includes in-frame clones alone and lacks a portion of them. The data hold 98,000 or so clones, with 70% to 90% observed a single time. The clonotype was recovered from a woman between 45 and 65 years old with glioma. The sample consisted of PBMCs, taken from a glioma patient treated with radiotherapy, temozolomide or both.

The CDR3 nucleotides read TGTGCCAGCTCTCCGGGACTAGCTGACGAGCAGTACTTC. Its protein product is CASSPGLADEQYF. The chain is built from TRBV18 and TRBJ2-5; TRBD2 agrees at 9 bases. The DNA end is a closer match to TRBJ2-7, so the J assignment may be wrong. The CDR3 sequence is 13 residues long. Germline values: CDR1 KGHSH, CDR2 LQKENI.